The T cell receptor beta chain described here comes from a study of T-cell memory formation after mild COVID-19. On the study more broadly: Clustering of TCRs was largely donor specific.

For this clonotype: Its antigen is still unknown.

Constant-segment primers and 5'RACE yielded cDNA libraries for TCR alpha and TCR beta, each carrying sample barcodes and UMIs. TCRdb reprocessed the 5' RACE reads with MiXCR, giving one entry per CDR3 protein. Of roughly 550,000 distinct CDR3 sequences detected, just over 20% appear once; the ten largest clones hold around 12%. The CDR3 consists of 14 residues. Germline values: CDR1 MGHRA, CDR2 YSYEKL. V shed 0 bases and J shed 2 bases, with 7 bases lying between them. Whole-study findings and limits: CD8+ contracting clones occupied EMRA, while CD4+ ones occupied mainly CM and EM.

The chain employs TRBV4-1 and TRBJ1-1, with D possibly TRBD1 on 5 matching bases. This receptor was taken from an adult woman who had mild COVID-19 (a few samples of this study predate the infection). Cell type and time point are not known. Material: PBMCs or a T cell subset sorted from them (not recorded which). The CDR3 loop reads CASSQDRDNTEAFF. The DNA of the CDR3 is TGCGCCAGCAGCCAAGACAGGGATAACACTGAAGCTTTCTTT.